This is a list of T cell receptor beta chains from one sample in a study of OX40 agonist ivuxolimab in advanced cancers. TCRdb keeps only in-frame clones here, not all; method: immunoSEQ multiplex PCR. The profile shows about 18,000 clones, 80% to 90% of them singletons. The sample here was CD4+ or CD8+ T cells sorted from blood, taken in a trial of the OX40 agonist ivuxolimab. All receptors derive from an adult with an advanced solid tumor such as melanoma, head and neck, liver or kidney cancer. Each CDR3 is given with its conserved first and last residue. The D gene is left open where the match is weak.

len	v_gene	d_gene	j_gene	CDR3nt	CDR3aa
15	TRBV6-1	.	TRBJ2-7	TGTGCCAGCAGTGCCACCTCCTCGGACATCTACGAGCAGTACTTC	CASSATSSDIYEQYF
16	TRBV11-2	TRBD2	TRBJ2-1	TGTGCCAGCAGCTCAAGACTAGCGCTTCCCTACAATGAGCAGTTCTTC	CASSSRLALPYNEQFF
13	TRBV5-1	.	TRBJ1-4	TGCGCCAGCAGCGCGGGAGCGGATGAAAAACTGTTTTTT	CASSAGADEKLFF
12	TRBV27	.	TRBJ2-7	TGTGCCAGCTTTAGTAGTTCCTACGAGCAGTACTTC	CASFSSSYEQYF
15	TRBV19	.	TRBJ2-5	TGTGCCAGTAGTCCGAGACAGGTGACTCAAGAGACCCAGTACTTC	CASSPRQVTQETQYF
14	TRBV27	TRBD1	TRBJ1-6	TGTGCCAGCAGTTTCGGACAGGGTAATTCACCCCTCCACTTT	CASSFGQGNSPLHF
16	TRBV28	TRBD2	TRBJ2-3	TGTGCCAGCAGTTTATCCCTAGCGGGCCACACAGATACGCAGTATTTT	CASSLSLAGHTDTQYF
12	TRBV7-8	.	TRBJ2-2	TGTGCCAGCAGCCAGGGTCCCGGGGAGCTGTTTTTT	CASSQGPGELFF
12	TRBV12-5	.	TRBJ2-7	TGTGCTAGTGGTTTGATCGGGTACGAGCAGTACTTC	CASGLIGYEQYF
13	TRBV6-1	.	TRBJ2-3	TGTGCCAGCAGCCACGGGGACGCCGATACGCAGTATTTT	CASSHGDADTQYF
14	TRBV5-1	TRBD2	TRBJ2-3	TGCGCCAGCAGCTCGAGCGGGGGGGCTGATACGCAGTATTTT	CASSSSGGADTQYF
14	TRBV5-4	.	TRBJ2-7	TGTGCCAGCAGCTTGGATTCAGAGTCCTACGAGCAGTACTTC	CASSLDSESYEQYF
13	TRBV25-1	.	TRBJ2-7	TGTGCCAGCAGTGAGGTAGGGTTCTACGAGCAGTACTTC	CASSEVGFYEQYF
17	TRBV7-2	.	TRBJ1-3	TGTGCCAGCAGCTTAGCGAACAGGGTATCGCCTGGAAACACCATATATTTT	CASSLANRVSPGNTIYF
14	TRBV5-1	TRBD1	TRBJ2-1	TGCGCCAGCAGTTCGGGACAGGGGGCGGATGAGCAGTTCTTC	CASSSGQGADEQFF
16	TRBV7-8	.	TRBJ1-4	TGTGCCAGCAGCTTAGGCGGGGGCAGGGACCGTGAAAAACTGTTTTTT	CASSLGGGRDREKLFF
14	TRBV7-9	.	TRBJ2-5	TGTGCCAGCAGAGGGGGATGGTCTGGAGAGACCCAGTACTTC	CASRGGWSGETQYF
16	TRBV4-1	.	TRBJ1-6	TGCGCCAGCAGCCCTATAGGACTCCTAGATAATTCACCCCTCCACTTT	CASSPIGLLDNSPLHF
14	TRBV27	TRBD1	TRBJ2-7	TGTGCCAGCAGTTTGACAGGGACGGGCTACGAGCAGTACTTC	CASSLTGTGYEQYF
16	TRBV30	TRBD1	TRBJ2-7	TGTGCCTGGAGTGTCGGCGTAGGACAGGGGGCCCTCGAGCAGTACTTC	CAWSVGVGQGALEQYF